The 13 T cell receptor beta chains below were found in one sample sequenced in a study of shared clonotypes between healthy human individuals (dated by TCRdb to the early 2020s). The library was obtained by the immunoSEQ multiplex PCR assay. Drawn from immuneACCESS, this table holds only the in-frame rearrangements with V and J called that TCRdb kept. Clones are partly lost; checked studies trace under half to an unresolved V gene and leave the rest unexplained. The table for this sample lists roughly 2.5 million clones; 85% to 95% of them were counted only once. Under 0.15% of the sample is held by the ten biggest clonotypes. The sample was naive CD4+ T cells sorted from blood. The cell subset or site tag for this specimen amounts to: CD45RA+ positively selected. Every receptor here comes from a man aged 18 to 29 in good health.

V gene TRBV7-2 combines with J gene TRBJ2-1; TRBD1 agrees at 8 bases. The CDR3 covers 15 residues. CDR1 and CDR2 (germline): SGHTA, FQGNSA. After removal of 5 bases from V and 7 bases from J, the junction contained 10 bases not matched to a gene. The CDR3 DNA reads TGTGCCAGCAGCCGCGACAGGGGTTCTTTTAATGAGCAGTTCTTC. It translates to CASSRDRGSFNEQFF.

The chain couples TRBV5-1 to TRBJ2-3, with TRBD2 matching over 10 bases. Germline loops: CDR1 SGHRS, CDR2 YFSETQ. The ends lost 6 bases at V and 0 bases at J; junction bases unmatched: 1. The CDR3 loop spans 14 amino acids. The CDR3 spells CASNSGGSTDTQYF. For the CDR3, the DNA is TGCGCCAGCAATAGCGGGGGGAGCACAGATACGCAGTATTTT.

This chain links TRBV28 with TRBJ1-5; 8 bases fit TRBD1. The CDR3 spans 14 residues. Germline V gene data show CDR1 as MDHEN and CDR2 as SYDVKM. V dropped 4 bases and J dropped 6; count of bases not matched to a gene: 5. CDR3 sequence (DNA): TGTGCCAGCAGTTCAGGGGGCTCGGGTCAGCCCCAGCATTTT. Translated, it gives CASSSGGSGQPQHF. Full variable domain (outside the CDR3, taken from reference TRBV28 and TRBJ1-5): DVKVTQSSRYLVKRTGEKVFLECVQDMDHENMFWYRQDPGLGLRLIYFSYDVKMKEKGDIPEGYSVSREKKERFSLILESASTNQTSMYLCASSSGGSGQPQHFGDGTRLSIL.

The chain combines TRBV10-3 with TRBJ2-3; D may be TRBD1 or TRBD2 (5 bases each). The CDR3 runs to 16 residues. With 10 bases removed from V and 5 bases from J, the gap between germline ends came to 25 bases. CDR1 ENHRY and CDR2 SYGVKD come from the germline V gene. In DNA, the CDR3 is TGTGCCACTTTAAATGTCCGGGACCGAGACAGAGATACGCAGTATTTT. This translates into CATLNVRDRDRDTQYF.

This clone was counted once. The same CDR3 arises from other DNA sequences in this sample as well. The rearrangement uses TRBV11-2 and TRBJ1-5; D not certain. V was pared by 5 bases and J by 4 bases, with 6 bases between. The germline V gene has CDR1 SGHAT and CDR2 FQNNGV. The CDR3 spans 12 residues. CDR3 nucleotide sequence: TGTGCCAGCAGCCTAAATAATCAGCCCCAGCATTTT. This encodes CASSLNNQPQHF.

V and J are TRBV15 and TRBJ2-7, with 7 bases fitting TRBD1. CDR1 is LNHNV, CDR2 YYDKDF, per germline (reference sequence). The CDR3 totals 15 residues. The V and J ends lost 0 bases and 2 bases, in that order; junction bases with no gene match: 4. CDR3 region: CATSRDTGVTYEQYF. The CDR3 DNA is TGTGCCACCAGCAGAGATACAGGGGTAACCTACGAGCAGTACTTC.

The chain couples TRBV18 to TRBJ2-7; tentative D call: TRBD1 (5 bases). Germline V gene sequence: CDR1 KGHSH, CDR2 LQKENI. Deletions cut 1 base from V and 2 bases from J, with 9 bases between. CDR3 length: 14 amino acids. CDR3 nucleotides: TGTGCCAGCTCACCACGGGGCGATACCTACGAGCAGTACTTC. It translates to CASSPRGDTYEQYF.

The chain links TRBV5-1 to TRBJ1-1; 7 nucleotides agree with TRBD1. The trim removed 3 bases at V and 6 bases at J, leaving 11 bases unmatched. Germline lookup yields CDR1 SGHRS and CDR2 YFSETQ. The CDR3 extends over 15 amino acids. This CDR3 reads CASSWDRDRKPEAFF. CDR3 nucleotide sequence: TGCGCCAGCAGCTGGGACCGGGACAGAAAGCCTGAAGCTTTCTTT.

The CDR3 loop is CASSDRAGSTEAFF. CDR3 DNA sequence: TGTGCCAGCAGTGATAGGGCAGGGAGCACTGAAGCTTTCTTT. The chain recombines TRBV6-4 with TRBJ1-1; tentatively, D is TRBD1 (5 bases). V gave up 3 bases and J gave up 4 bases, with 12 bases separating them. CDR1 and CDR2 (germline): MRHNA, SNTAGT. The CDR3 contains 14 residues.

The V gene is TRBV10-3, the J gene TRBJ1-3; 7 bases are a match to TRBD1. The CDR3 is 14 residues long. Per germline, CDR1 ENHRY and CDR2 SYGVKD. The junction had 6 bases not matched to a gene; V was cut back by 6 bases and J by 4 bases. CDR3: CAIRGTVEGNTIYF. Here the CDR3 DNA reads TGTGCCATCAGGGGGACAGTCGAAGGAAACACCATATATTTT.

The chain combines TRBV7-9 with TRBJ1-1; no clear D. The CDR3 loop spans 13 amino acids. V was clipped by 1 base and J by 11 bases, with 14 bases between them. Germline lookup yields CDR1 SEHNR and CDR2 FQNEAQ (reference sequence). The CDR3 bases are TGTGCCAGCAGCTTAGACGACAAATGGGAGGCTTTCTTT. Its protein product is CASSLDDKWEAFF.

Points on this clone: Other DNA sequences within the sample encode an identical CDR3. V gene TRBV6-5 combines with J gene TRBJ2-7; the match to TRBD2 covers 8 bases. The V segment lost 3 bases and the J segment 2 bases; nucleotides outside the gene matches: 0. This CDR3 spans 13 amino acids. The germline CDR1 and CDR2 sequences are MNHEY and SVGAGI. CDR3: CASSYSGAYEQYF. The CDR3 DNA reads TGTGCCAGCAGTTATAGCGGGGCCTACGAGCAGTACTTC.

The chain links TRBV18 to TRBJ1-4; weak D call: TRBD1 (5 bases). Germline CDR1 KGHSH, CDR2 LQKENI. The CDR3 is 14 residues long. The V end lost 8 bases, the J end lost 0 bases, and 10 bases lay between the germline ends. The CDR3 spells CASRGTATNEKLFF. CDR3 in DNA: TGTGCCAGCAGGGGAACTGCAACTAATGAAAAACTGTTTTTT. Using reference TRBV18 and TRBJ1-4 for the parts outside the CDR3, the full variable domain is NAGVMQNPRHLVRRRGQEARLRCSPMKGHSHVYWYRQLPEEGLKFMVYLQKENIIDESGMPKERFSAEFPKEGPSILRIQQVVRGDSAAYFCASRGTATNEKLFFGSGTQLSVL.